This TCR beta chain is from a study of shared clonotypes between healthy human individuals. General observations from the study: Sorted-subset sequencing, rarefaction showed, was incomplete despite large depth.

Germline CDR1 LNHDA, CDR2 SQIVND (reference sequence). Trimming pared 4 bases from V and 5 bases from J, leaving 9 bases between. The CDR3 spans 12 residues. As to this clone: The antigen remains unidentified.

Only in-frame clones appear in the TCRdb table, and some are missing; sequencing was by immunoSEQ multiplex PCR. The repertoire includes about 960,000 clones, 70% to 85% of them detected once, and over 1.3% sits in the top ten. Sequenced: memory CD4+ T cells sorted from blood. The subset is: CD45RA-negative fraction. The chain combines TRBV19 with TRBJ2-7; D gene ambiguous. The TCR sequence derives from a young man in good health. The CDR3 sequence: CASSNSGDEQYF. For the CDR3, the DNA is TGTGCCAGTAGTAACAGTGGGGACGAGCAGTACTTC.